These 18 T cell receptor beta chains were sequenced from one sample in a study of cytomegalovirus exposure and HLA in healthy donors. PCR amplification relied on 60 Vbeta primers (plus 13 Jbeta primers). This table comes from immunoSEQ multiplex PCR, and its TCRdb copy is limited to in-frame clones, with some not included. The data show about 160,000 clones, with roughly 76% seen just once and approximately 13% held by the top ten. Sequencing used PBMCs. The receptor set was obtained from a woman in her forties or fifties in good health and CMV-seronegative.

The rearrangement uses TRBV28 and TRBJ1-6; possibly TRBD1 for D (5 bases). The germline gives CDR1 MDHEN, CDR2 SYDVKM. The CDR3 is 14 residues long. V was pared by 7 bases and J by 8 bases, with 15 bases between. CDR3 residues: CASTAGQDDSPLHF. CDR3 nucleotides: TGTGCCAGCACGGCGGGGCAGGACGATTCACCCCTCCACTTT.

This clone has more than one count but fewer than ten. The chain has TRBV5-1 and TRBJ1-6; possibly TRBD1 for D (6 bases). The ends were cut back, 0 bases at V and 11 bases at J, with 12 bases in the middle. In germline, CDR1 is SGHRS, CDR2 YFSETQ. The length of the CDR3 is 14 residues. Here the CDR3 DNA reads TGCGCCAGCAGCTTGGTAGCAGGGGCAACACCCCTCCACTTT. Translation: CASSLVAGATPLHF.

This chain uses TRBV7-2 with TRBJ2-7, with 8 bases matching TRBD1. The J call may not be correct, given that the DNA end is closer to TRBJ2-5. The CDR3 runs to 19 residues. Germline V CDR1 and CDR2: SGHTA, FQGNSA. CDR3 in amino acids: CASSLDAGTGRVRWETQYF. CDR3 DNA: TGTGCCAGCAGCTTAGACGCCGGGACAGGTCGCGTCCGGTGGGAGACCCAGTACTTC.

The chain employs TRBV6-1 and TRBJ1-1; TRBD1 might be the D (5 bases). Germline V gives CDR1 MNHNS, CDR2 SASEGT. Trimming removed 4 bases from V and 1 base from J, with 16 bases in between. This CDR3 has 16 amino acids. In DNA form, the CDR3 reads TGTGCCAGCAGTGGCCCCAGGGTTGCGTGGAACACTGAAGCTTTCTTT. It translates to CASSGPRVAWNTEAFF.

The V and J genes are TRBV2 and TRBJ1-5; no firm D call. V lost 5 bases, J lost 4 bases, and 12 bases lay in between. The CDR3 runs 14 residues. Germline V CDR1 and CDR2: SNHLY, FYNNEI. In DNA, the CDR3 is TGTGCCAGCAGTTCCGGAGGTTGGAATCAGCCCCAGCATTTT. It translates to CASSSGGWNQPQHF.

The chain employs TRBV7-9 and TRBJ1-4, with D possibly being TRBD1 (5 bases). V shed 5 bases and J shed 8 bases, with 18 bases lying between them. This CDR3 is 15 amino acids long. Germline assignment: CDR1 SEHNR and CDR2 FQNEAQ (reference sequence). CDR3: CASSPGVGVWEKLFF. The CDR3 DNA reads TGTGCCAGCAGCCCGGGGGTCGGAGTTTGGGAAAAACTGTTTTTT.

This rearrangement joins TRBV6-5 to TRBJ1-4; D gene uncertain. V shed 8 bases and J shed 6 bases, with 10 bases lying between them. Germline CDR1 reads MNHEY; CDR2 reads SVGAGI. This CDR3 is built from 12 residues. CDR3 coding DNA: TGTGCCAGCGGTCGGTCGGATGAAAAACTGTTTTTT. Protein sequence: CASGRSDEKLFF.

The chain has TRBV7-9 and TRBJ2-5; a weak D match, TRBD1 (6 bases). Trimming pared 8 bases from V and 5 bases from J, leaving 18 bases between. The CDR3 spans 14 residues. Germline CDR1 reads SEHNR; CDR2 reads FQNEAQ (reference sequence). The DNA of the CDR3 is TGTGCCAGCCAGACAGGACCTTCTCGGGAGACCCAGTACTTC. It codes for CASQTGPSRETQYF.

This clone was detected only a few times. This sequence joins TRBV6-5 and TRBJ1-1; tentative D call: TRBD1 (5 bases). The CDR3 totals 15 residues. The V end was cut by 2 bases, the J end by 2 bases, with 12 bases between. CDR1 is MNHEY and CDR2 is SVGAGI in the germline V gene. CDR3 loop: CASSYRQLVNTEAFF. The CDR3 nucleotides read TGTGCCAGCAGTTACCGACAGCTCGTTAACACTGAAGCTTTCTTT.

The chain has TRBV6-5 and TRBJ2-5, with D possibly matching TRBD2 (5 bases). V gave up 1 base and J gave up 5 bases, with 14 bases separating them. The CDR3 has 15 amino acids. Germline assignment: CDR1 MNHEY and CDR2 SVGAGI. CDR3 loop: CASSYLKRSWETQYF. The CDR3 DNA follows: TGTGCCAGCAGTTACTTGAAGCGGAGCTGGGAGACCCAGTACTTC.

This clone was counted a single time. The chain links TRBV5-6 to TRBJ2-3, with 9 bases lining up with TRBD2. The CDR3 consists of 16 residues. CDR1 is SGHDT, CDR2 YYEEEE, per germline. The V segment lost 0 bases and the J segment 8 bases; nucleotides outside the gene matches: 10. The CDR3 is CASSLEGGRAAGTQYF. The CDR3 coding sequence is TGTGCCAGCAGCTTGGAAGGCGGGAGGGCCGCTGGTACGCAGTATTTT.

V gene TRBV7-6 combines with J gene TRBJ2-3; TRBD2 agrees at 13 bases. J lost 4 bases, V lost 6 bases, and 4 bases had no gene match. This CDR3 has 15 amino acids. Germline CDR1 and CDR2: SGHVS and FNYEAQ. CDR3 sequence: CASRRTSGSPDTQYF. The CDR3 region has the DNA TGTGCCAGCAGGCGGACTAGCGGGAGCCCAGATACGCAGTATTTT.

J is TRBJ2-1 and V is TRBV27; 8 positions match TRBD2. This CDR3 comprises 14 residues. In germline, CDR1 is MNHEY, CDR2 SMNVEV (reference sequence). Trimming cost V 2 bases and J 6 bases; bases outside gene matches: 3. The CDR3 nucleotides are TGTGCCAGCAGTTTAAGCGGGAGCGGCAATGAGCAGTTCTTC. Translation gives CASSLSGSGNEQFF.

CDR3 DNA: TGTGCCAGCAGCTTACCCCAGCGGGAGGGGCTAGATACGCAGTATTTT. It specifies CASSLPQREGLDTQYF. The chain links TRBV7-9 to TRBJ2-3, with 10 bases fitting TRBD2. CDR1 and CDR2 (germline): SEHNR, FQNEAQ (reference sequence). V was pared by 2 bases and J by 5 bases, with 7 bases of the junction left unmatched. The CDR3 runs to 16 residues.

V gene TRBV7-2 combines with J gene TRBJ2-7; tentatively, D is TRBD1 (5 bases). The ends were cut back, 1 base at V and 2 bases at J, with 9 bases in the middle. The CDR3 is 14 residues long. Looked up from germline, CDR1 is SGHTA and CDR2 is FQGNSA. The CDR3 is CASSLGLGAYEQYF. The CDR3 nucleotides read TGTGCCAGCAGCTTAGGCCTAGGGGCCTACGAGCAGTACTTC.

The chain carries TRBV10-3 and TRBJ2-3; a weak D match, TRBD2 (6 bases). Germline assignment: CDR1 ENHRY and CDR2 SYGVKD. V was pared by 4 bases and J by 4 bases, with 12 bases between. This CDR3 is 14 amino acids long. In nucleotides, the CDR3 is TGTGCCATCAGTGTGATGGGAGGAGCAGATACGCAGTATTTT. It translates to CAISVMGGADTQYF.

This clone came up a few times. The genes are TRBV6-5 and TRBJ2-1, with 7 bases that match TRBD2. The length of the CDR3 is 14 residues. The germline CDR1 and CDR2 sequences are MNHEY and SVGAGI. The trim removed 4 bases at V and 8 bases at J, leaving 8 bases unmatched. The CDR3 region has the DNA TGTGCCAGCAGTTCTCGGACTAGTGAGGATGAGCAGTTCTTC. Its translation is CASSSRTSEDEQFF.

This clone is a singleton in its sample. The DNA for the CDR3 is TGTGCCAGTAGTGCCGGTAATTGGAACACTGAAGCTTTCTTT. It specifies CASSAGNWNTEAFF. This chain uses TRBV19 with TRBJ1-1, with D hard to call. Trimming stripped 5 bases from V and 1 base from J, with 11 bases between. Germline V gene data show CDR1 as LNHDA and CDR2 as SQIVND (reference sequence). The CDR3 totals 14 residues.